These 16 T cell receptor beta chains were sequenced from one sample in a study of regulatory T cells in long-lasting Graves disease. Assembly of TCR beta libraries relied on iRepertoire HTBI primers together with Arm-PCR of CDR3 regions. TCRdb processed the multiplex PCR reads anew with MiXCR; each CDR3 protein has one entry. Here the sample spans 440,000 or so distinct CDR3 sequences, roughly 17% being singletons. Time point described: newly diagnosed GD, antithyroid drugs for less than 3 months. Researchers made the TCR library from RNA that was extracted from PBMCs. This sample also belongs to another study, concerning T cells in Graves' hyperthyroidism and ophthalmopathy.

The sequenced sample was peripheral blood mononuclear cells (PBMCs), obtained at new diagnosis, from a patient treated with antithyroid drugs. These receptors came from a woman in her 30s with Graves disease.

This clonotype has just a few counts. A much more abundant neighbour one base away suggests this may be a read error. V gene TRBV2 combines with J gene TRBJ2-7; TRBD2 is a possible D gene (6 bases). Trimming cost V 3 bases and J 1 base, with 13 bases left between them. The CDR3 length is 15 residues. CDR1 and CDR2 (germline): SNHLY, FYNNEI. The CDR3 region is CASSDIGGVSYEQYF. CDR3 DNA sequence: TGTGCCAGCAGTGACATCGGGGGAGTATCCTACGAGCAGTACTTC.

In DNA, the CDR3 is TGTGCCAGTAGTTTTCTGGATCCCTATGGCTACACCTTC. Protein: CASSFLDPYGYTF. V and J are TRBV19 and TRBJ1-2; D is uncertain. Germline V gene data show CDR1 as LNHDA and CDR2 as SQIVND (reference sequence). Trimming removed 5 bases at V and 4 bases at J, with 11 bases between. This CDR3 is 13 amino acids long.

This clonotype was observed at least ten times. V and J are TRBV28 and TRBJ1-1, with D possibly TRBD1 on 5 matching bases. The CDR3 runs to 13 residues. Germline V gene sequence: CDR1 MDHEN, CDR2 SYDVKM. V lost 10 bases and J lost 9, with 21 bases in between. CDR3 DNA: TGTGCCACGACCGAGTTAGAGGGGTTGAAAGCTTTCTTT. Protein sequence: CATTELEGLKAFF.

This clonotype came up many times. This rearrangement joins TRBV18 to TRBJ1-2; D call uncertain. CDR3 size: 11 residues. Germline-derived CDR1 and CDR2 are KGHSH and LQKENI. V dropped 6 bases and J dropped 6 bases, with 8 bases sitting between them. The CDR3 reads CASSQQDGYTF. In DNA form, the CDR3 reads TGTGCCAGCTCGCAGCAAGATGGCTACACCTTC.

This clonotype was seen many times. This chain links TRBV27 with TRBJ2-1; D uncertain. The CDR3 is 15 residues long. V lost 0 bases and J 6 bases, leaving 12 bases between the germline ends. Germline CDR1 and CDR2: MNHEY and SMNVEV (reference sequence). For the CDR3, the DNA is TGTGCCAGCAGTTTATCTCTAGACTGGGCCAATGAGCAGTTCTTC. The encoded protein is CASSLSLDWANEQFF.

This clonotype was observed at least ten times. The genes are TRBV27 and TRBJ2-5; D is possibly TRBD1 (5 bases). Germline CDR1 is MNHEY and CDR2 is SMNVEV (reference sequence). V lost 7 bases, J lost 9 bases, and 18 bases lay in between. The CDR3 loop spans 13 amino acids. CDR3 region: CASTPAQGTSQYF. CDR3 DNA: TGTGCCAGCACCCCAGCCCAGGGAACGTCCCAGTACTTC.

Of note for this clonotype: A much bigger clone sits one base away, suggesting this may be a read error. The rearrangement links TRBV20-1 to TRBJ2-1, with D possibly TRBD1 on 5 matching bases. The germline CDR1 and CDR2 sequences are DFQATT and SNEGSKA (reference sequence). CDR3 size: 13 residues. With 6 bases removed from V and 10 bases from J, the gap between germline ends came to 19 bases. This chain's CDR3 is CSATVTETYEQFF. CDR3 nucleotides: TGCAGTGCGACAGTCACAGAGACCTACGAGCAGTTCTTC.

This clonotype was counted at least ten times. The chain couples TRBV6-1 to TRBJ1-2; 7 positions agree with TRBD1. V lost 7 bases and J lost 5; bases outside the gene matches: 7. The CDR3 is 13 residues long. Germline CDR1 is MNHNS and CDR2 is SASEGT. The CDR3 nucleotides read TGTGCCAGCACCAAACAGGGGAGTTATGGCTACACCTTC. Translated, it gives CASTKQGSYGYTF.

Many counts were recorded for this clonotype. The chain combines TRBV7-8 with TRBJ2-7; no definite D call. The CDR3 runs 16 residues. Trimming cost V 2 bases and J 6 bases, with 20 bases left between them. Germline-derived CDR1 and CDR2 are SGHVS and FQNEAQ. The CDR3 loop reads CASSLLRATKAREQYF. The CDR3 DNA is TGTGCCAGCAGCTTATTAAGAGCTACGAAGGCTCGCGAGCAGTACTTC.

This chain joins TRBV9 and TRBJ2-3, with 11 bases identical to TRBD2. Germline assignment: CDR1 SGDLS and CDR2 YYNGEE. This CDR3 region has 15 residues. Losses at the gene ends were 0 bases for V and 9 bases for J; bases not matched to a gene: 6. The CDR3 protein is CASSVGLAGGRTQYF. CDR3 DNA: TGTGCCAGCAGCGTAGGGCTAGCGGGAGGAAGAACGCAGTATTTT.

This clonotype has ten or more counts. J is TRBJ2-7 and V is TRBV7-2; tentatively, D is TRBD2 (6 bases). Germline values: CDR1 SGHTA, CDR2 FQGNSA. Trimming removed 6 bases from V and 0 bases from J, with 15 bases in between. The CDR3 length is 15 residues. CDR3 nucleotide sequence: TGTGCCAGCAGAGACCCGGGACTCAACTCCTACGAGCAGTACTTC. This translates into CASRDPGLNSYEQYF.

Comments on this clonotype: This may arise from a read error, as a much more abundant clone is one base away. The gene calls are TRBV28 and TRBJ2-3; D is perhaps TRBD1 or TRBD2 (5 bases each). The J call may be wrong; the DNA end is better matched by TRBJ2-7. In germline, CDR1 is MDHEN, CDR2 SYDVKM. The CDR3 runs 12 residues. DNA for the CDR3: TGTGCCAGCGGACACAACGAGGGGTGGCAGTACTTC. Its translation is CASGHNEGWQYF.

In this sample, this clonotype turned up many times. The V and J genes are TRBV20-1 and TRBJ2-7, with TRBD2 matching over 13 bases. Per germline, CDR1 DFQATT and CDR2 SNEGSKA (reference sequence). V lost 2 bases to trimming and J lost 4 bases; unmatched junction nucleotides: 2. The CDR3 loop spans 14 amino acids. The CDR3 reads CSARPTSGRYEQYF. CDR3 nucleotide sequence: TGCAGTGCTAGACCGACTAGCGGGAGGTACGAGCAGTACTTC.

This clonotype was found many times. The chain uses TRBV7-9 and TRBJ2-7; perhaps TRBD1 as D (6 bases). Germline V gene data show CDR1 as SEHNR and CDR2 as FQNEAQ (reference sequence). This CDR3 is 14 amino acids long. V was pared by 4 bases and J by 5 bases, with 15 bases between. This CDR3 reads CASSYYRAFDEQYF. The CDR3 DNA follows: TGTGCCAGCAGCTATTACAGGGCTTTCGACGAGCAGTACTTC.

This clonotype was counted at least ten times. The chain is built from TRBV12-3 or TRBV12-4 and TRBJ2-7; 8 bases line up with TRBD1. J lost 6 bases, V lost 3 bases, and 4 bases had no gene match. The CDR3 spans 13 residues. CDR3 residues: CASSFGQGVEQYF. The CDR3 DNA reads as TGTGCCAGCAGTTTCGGACAGGGAGTCGAGCAGTACTTC.

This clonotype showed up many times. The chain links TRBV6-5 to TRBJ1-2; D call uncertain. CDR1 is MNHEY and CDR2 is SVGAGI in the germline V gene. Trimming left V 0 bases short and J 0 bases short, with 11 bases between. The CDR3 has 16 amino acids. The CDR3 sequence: CASSYSRGASNYGYTF. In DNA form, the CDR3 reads TGTGCCAGCAGTTACTCCCGGGGTGCGTCTAACTATGGCTACACCTTC.